This T cell receptor (beta chain) was recorded in a study of CD8+CD57+ T cells in acquired aplastic anemia. Whole-study results and caveats: Patients and controls were found to share around 30 CD8+ CDR3 sequences.

Genomic DNA templated the TCR beta VDJ and CDR3 profiling. TCRdb re-analysed the reads in MiXCR, keeping a single row per CDR3 protein. The data contain 100,000 to 120,000 distinct CDR3 sequences, 40% to 60% of them singletons. J was trimmed by 4 bases and V by 2 bases; bases with no gene match: 5. This CDR3 is 15 amino acids long. There are many counts of this clonotype. Its antigen is currently unknown. The source of this sequence is a human donor in good health, serving as a control. The rearrangement links TRBV12-3 or TRBV12-4 to TRBJ1-2; 9 positions agree with TRBD1. Sequenced: sorted CD4+, CD8+, or CD8+CD57+ T cells (not recorded which) from PBMCs. CDR3 sequence reads: CASSLPGTGSYGYTF. In DNA, the CDR3 is TGTGCCAGCAGTTTACCCGGGACAGGGAGCTATGGCTACACCTTC.